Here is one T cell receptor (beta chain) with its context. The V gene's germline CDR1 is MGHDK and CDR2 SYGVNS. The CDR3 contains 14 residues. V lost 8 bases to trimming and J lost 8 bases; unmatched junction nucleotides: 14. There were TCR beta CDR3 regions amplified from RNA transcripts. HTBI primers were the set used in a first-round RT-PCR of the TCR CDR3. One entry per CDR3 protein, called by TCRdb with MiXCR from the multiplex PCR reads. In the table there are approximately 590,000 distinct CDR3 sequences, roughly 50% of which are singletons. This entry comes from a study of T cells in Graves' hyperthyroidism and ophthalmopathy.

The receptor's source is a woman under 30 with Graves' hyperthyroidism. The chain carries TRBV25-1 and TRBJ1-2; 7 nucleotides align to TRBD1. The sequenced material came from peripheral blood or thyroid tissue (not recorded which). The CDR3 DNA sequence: TGTGCCAGCCTAGACCCGACAGGGAGGGGGGGCTACACCTTC. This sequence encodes CASLDPTGRGGYTF.